This paragraph reports one TCR beta chain. These data are taken from a study of blood T cell repertoires in COVID-19. Study-wide context: Sites across the United States, Italy and Spain contributed samples from acute and convalescent COVID-19. Sample material is recorded as cDNA or gDNA derived from T cells, B-cell-depleted T cells, or PBMCs.

It was during active infection that Seattle patients were enrolled and then longitudinally followed. The V gene end was trimmed by 2 bases and the J gene end by 3 bases; junction bases not matched to a gene: 17. The CDR3 totals 19 residues. Germline CDR1 and CDR2: LNHDA and SQIVND (reference sequence). Under the authors' procedure: Using reference gene primer amplification, nucleated cell counts were estimated. The table came from immunoSEQ multiplex PCR; TCRdb's copy has only in-frame clones and leaves some out. The V and J calls and clone size are taken from that table; D and trimming were inferred from the DNA. The table includes over 95,000 clones, 85% detected once.

This receptor was taken from a woman aged 60 to 75 with COVID-19, enrolled during active disease. The source material was peripheral blood. This rearrangement joins TRBV19 to TRBJ1-2; 8 nucleotides line up with TRBD1. The CDR3 loop is CASSILYLDRVESDYGYTF. CDR3 DNA: TGTGCCAGTAGTATACTTTACCTGGACAGGGTGGAAAGTGACTATGGCTACACCTTC.